This entry features one T cell receptor (beta chain) sequence. The data stem from a study of blood T cell repertoires in COVID-19. For the study at large: Acute and convalescent COVID-19 samples came from the United States, Italy and Spain.

Germline CDR1 reads MDHEN; CDR2 reads SYDVKM. The germline V and J ends were trimmed by 1 base and 5 bases, with 20 bases remaining between them. The CDR3 is made up of 17 amino acids. In the source study's methods: Reference gene primer amplification gave estimated nucleated cell counts. The protocol was immunoSEQ multiplex PCR, while the TCRdb copy is restricted to in-frame clones and leaves out a portion. For V, J and clone size, that table is used; D and trimming come from the DNA. The repertoire holds 220,000 or so clones, 80% to 95% seen once, with 0.65% to 0.85% in the top ten. This clonotype originated in a man aged 60 to 69 with COVID-19, enrolled during active disease. This chain connects TRBV28 to TRBJ1-1; tentative D call: TRBD1 (6 bases). The source material was peripheral blood. CDR3 sequence reads: CASSLSEVGAVRTEAFF. The CDR3 DNA reads as TGTGCCAGCAGTTTATCCGAAGTGGGGGCGGTTCGGACTGAAGCTTTCTTT.